The clone carrying this T cell receptor (beta chain) appeared once. This record belongs to a study of blood T cell repertoires in COVID-19. For the study at large: PBMCs, B-cell-depleted T cells, or T cells provided the cDNA or gDNA that made up the material.

Per the authors' pipeline: Amplified reference gene primers provided the basis for estimating nucleated cell counts. Only in-frame clones appear in the TCRdb table, and some are missing; sequencing was by immunoSEQ multiplex PCR. V, J and clone size are taken as reported in that table, and D and trimming were inferred from the DNA itself. The profile shows tens of thousands of clones, over 75% of them singletons. V lost 5 bases and J 5 bases, leaving 15 bases between the germline ends. The CDR3 runs to 14 residues. CDR1 is SNHLY and CDR2 is FYNNEI in the germline V gene. The material sequenced was peripheral blood. This chain connects TRBV2 to TRBJ2-5; D is unresolved. The sequence was obtained from a man aged 45-60 years with active COVID-19. CDR3: CASSSNTRTETQYF. The CDR3 DNA sequence: TGTGCCAGCAGTTCCAACACCAGAACGGAGACCCAGTACTTC.